Given below is one TCR beta chain in context. Its antigen remains unidentified. This specimen belongs to a study of beta chain features in type 1 diabetes. Study-level information: Some 99 million sorted cells were examined across all samples. General study results and limits: Patients and controls would share equally any PCR tilt toward shorter templates. Within each of all four CD4+ subsets, Type 1 diabetes patients had TCRB CDR3s that were moderately but significantly shorter.

Sorting with CD45RO/CCR7/CD25/CD127/CD95/CD27 yielded naive, central memory, regulatory and stem-like memory CD4+ cells. All of the isolated RNA was reverse transcribed, so expressed TCRB transcripts were sequenced. Data came from immunoSEQ multiplex PCR; TCRdb stores just in-frame clones and leaves some out. The data hold 120,000 to 150,000 clones, with 8.5% to 12% observed a single time. V was pared by 0 bases and J by 5 bases, with 11 bases between. The CDR3 extends over 14 amino acids. Germline CDR1 and CDR2: MGHRA and YSYEKL. This TCR came from a man between 18 and 35 years old in good health. The chain joins TRBV4-1 to TRBJ2-7, with D possibly being TRBD1 (5 bases). The material sequenced was naive CD4+ T cells from blood. CDR3: CASSQDPRVHEQYF. The CDR3 DNA sequence: TGCGCCAGCAGCCAAGATCCCAGGGTCCACGAGCAGTACTTC.